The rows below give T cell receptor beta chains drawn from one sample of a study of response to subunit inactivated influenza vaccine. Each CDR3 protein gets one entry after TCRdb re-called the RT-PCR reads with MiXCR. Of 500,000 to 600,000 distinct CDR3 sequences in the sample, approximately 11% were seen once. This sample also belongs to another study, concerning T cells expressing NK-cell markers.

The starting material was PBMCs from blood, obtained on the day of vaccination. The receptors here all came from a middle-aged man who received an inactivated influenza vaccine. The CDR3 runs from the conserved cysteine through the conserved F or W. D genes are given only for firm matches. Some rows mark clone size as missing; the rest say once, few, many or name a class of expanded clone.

DNA: TGTGCCACCAGTGGGACTAGCGGGAGGGAGGCCTACGAGCAGTACTTC
CDR3: CATSGTSGREAYEQYF
J: TRBJ2-7
D: TRBD2
V: TRBV24-1
length: 16
size: few

DNA: TGTGCCAGCAGCGCTTACACAGCGGGGGGAAACACCGGGGAGCTGTTTTTT
CDR3: CASSAYTAGGNTGELFF
J: TRBJ2-2
D: TRBD2
V: TRBV7-6
length: 17
size: NA

DNA: TGTGCCAGCAGCACAATAGCGGGAGAGCAGTTCTTC
CDR3: CASSTIAGEQFF
J: TRBJ2-1
D: TRBD2
V: TRBV7-2
length: 12
size: NA

DNA: TGTGCCAGCAGGCCGGGACTTCTGAGCTCCTACAATGAGCAGTTCTTC
CDR3: CASRPGLLSSYNEQFF
J: TRBJ2-1
D: NA
V: TRBV12-3/TRBV12-4
length: 16
size: NA

DNA: TGTGCCAGCAGCTTGAATAGCGGGGGATCTCTGGATACGCAGTATTTT
CDR3: CASSLNSGGSLDTQYF
J: TRBJ2-3
D: TRBD2
V: TRBV7-2
length: 16
size: many

DNA: TGTGCCAGCAGCGTAGTAGGACAGCGCACAGATACGCAGTATTTT
CDR3: CASSVVGQRTDTQYF
J: TRBJ2-3
D: NA
V: TRBV9
length: 15
size: NA

DNA: TGCAGCGTCCGGGTTGGCTCGCGGGGCTACACCTTC
CDR3: CSVRVGSRGYTF
J: TRBJ1-2
D: NA
V: TRBV29-1
length: 12
size: many

DNA: TGCGCCAGCAGCTCGGGAGCGGGGATCCAAGAGACCCAGTACTTC
CDR3: CASSSGAGIQETQYF
J: TRBJ2-5
D: TRBD2
V: TRBV5-1
length: 15
size: NA

DNA: TGTGCCAGCAGTTATGGAAGCGGGGGATCCTACGAGCAGTACTTC
CDR3: CASSYGSGGSYEQYF
J: TRBJ2-7
D: TRBD2
V: TRBV6-2/TRBV6-3
length: 15
size: NA

DNA: TGTGCCAGCAGCGAACAGGGGGCGGATACGCAGTATTTT
CDR3: CASSEQGADTQYF
J: TRBJ2-3
D: TRBD1
V: TRBV9
length: 13
size: many

DNA: TGTGCCAGCAGCCCAAAGACAGGCGACAGGAGGAATGAGACCCAGTACTTC
CDR3: CASSPKTGDRRNETQYF
J: TRBJ2-5
D: NA
V: TRBV7-9
length: 17
size: few